This T cell receptor beta chain was identified in a study of a mutant IDH1 vaccine in newly diagnosed glioma. The CDR3 is made up of 14 amino acids. The V gene's germline CDR1 is LGHNA and CDR2 YNFKEQ. Trimming took 1 base from V and 4 from J, leaving 5 bases between them. The time point here: week 47, end of study. A single vaccine dose contained 300 ug of mutant IDH1 20-mer peptide, and topical imiquimod was used with it. Details on this clone: The antigen is unknown.

Sequencing used immunoSEQ multiplex PCR; TCRdb keeps in-frame clones, though not all of them. The repertoire holds about 12,000 clones, around 80% seen once, with 3.5% to 5% in the top ten. This sequence was found in a woman between 35 and 50 years old with glioma. The sample here was PBMCs, taken from a glioma patient whose treatment included an IDH1 peptide vaccine. This chain links TRBV4-2 with TRBJ2-6; D gene uncertain. CDR3 in DNA: TGTGCCAGCAGCCAAGTGGGGGGGGCCAACGTCCTGACTTTC. Amino acids: CASSQVGGANVLTF.